What follows are 11 T cell receptor beta chains derived from one specimen sequenced in a study of shared clonotypes between healthy human individuals. Clones were read by immunoSEQ multiplex PCR, and TCRdb kept only the in-frame ones, dropping some. The data contain some 1.5 million clones, around 95% of them singletons. The sequenced material came from naive CD4+ T cells sorted from blood. The subset was: CD45RA+ positively selected. Receptors were obtained from a man in his thirties or forties in good health.

In nucleotides, the CDR3 is TGTGCCAGCAGCTGGACTAGCGGGAGGTCCTCCTACGAGCAGTACTTC. Amino acids: CASSWTSGRSSYEQYF. The gene calls are TRBV28 and TRBJ2-7, with 14 positions matching TRBD2. The ends lost 6 bases at V and 0 bases at J; junction bases unmatched: 4. Germline loops: CDR1 MDHEN, CDR2 SYDVKM. The CDR3 has 16 amino acids.

This chain connects TRBV5-6 to TRBJ2-3; 7 nucleotides agree with TRBD1. The CDR3 covers 16 residues. V was clipped by 1 base and J by 1 base; unmatched bases: 6. CDR1 and CDR2 (germline): SGHDT, YYEEEE. DNA for the CDR3: TGTGCCAGCAGCTTGCACAGGGGTAGCCGCACAGATACGCAGTATTTT. It translates to CASSLHRGSRTDTQYF.

This chain connects TRBV11-2 to TRBJ2-7; D gene unclear. The CDR3 is 14 amino acids. The V end was cut by 1 base, the J end by 3 bases, with 10 bases between. CDR1 and CDR2 (germline): SGHAT, FQNNGV. In DNA, the CDR3 is TGTGCCAGCAGCTTAGGTCTCCGAGACTACGAGCAGTACTTC. It is translated as CASSLGLRDYEQYF.

The chain uses TRBV9 and TRBJ2-2, with TRBD1 matching over 10 bases. Germline V lookup: CDR1 SGDLS, CDR2 YYNGEE. V was pared by 5 bases and J by 4 bases, with 5 bases of the junction left unmatched. The CDR3 spans 15 residues. The CDR3 reads CASSPGQGFTGELFF. The CDR3 bases are TGTGCCAGCAGTCCGGGACAGGGGTTCACCGGGGAGCTGTTTTTT.

The chain carries TRBV5-1 and TRBJ1-1; TRBD1 matches 7 bases. Germline CDR1 and CDR2: SGHRS and YFSETQ. V shed 4 bases and J 4 bases; nucleotides not matched to a gene: 7. This CDR3 contains 14 residues. CDR3 residues: CASSETGPLTEAFF. In DNA, the CDR3 is TGCGCCAGCAGCGAGACAGGGCCCCTCACTGAAGCTTTCTTT. Filled out from reference TRBV5-1 and TRBJ1-1, the complete variable domain reads KAGVTQTPRYLIKTRGQQVTLSCSPISGHRSVSWYQQTPGQGLQFLFEYFSETQRNKGNFPGRFSGRQFSNSRSEMNVSTLELGDSALYLCASSETGPLTEAFFGQGTRLTVV.

The chain has TRBV7-2 and TRBJ2-3; D unresolved. Germline V gene lookup returns CDR1 SGHTA and CDR2 FQGNSA. The CDR3 length is 14 residues. V lost 5 bases and J lost 4, with 13 bases in between. CDR3 DNA sequence: TGTGCCAGCAGCCCCCGAGGATTTCCAGATACGCAGTATTTT. Protein product: CASSPRGFPDTQYF.

The rearrangement links TRBV25-1 to TRBJ2-2, with D possibly being TRBD2 (5 bases). The germline gives CDR1 MGHDK, CDR2 SYGVNS. This CDR3 is 15 amino acids long. Trimming shortened V by 5 bases and J by 1 base, and 11 bases separated the two germline ends. The chain's CDR3 is CASSRSSGNTGELFF. The DNA of the CDR3 is TGTGCCAGCAGTCGATCGAGCGGGAACACCGGGGAGCTGTTTTTT.

This chain links TRBV5-4 with TRBJ2-7, with TRBD2 as a possible D gene (5 bases). This CDR3 has 14 residues. V dropped 3 bases and J dropped 2 bases, with 12 bases sitting between them. CDR1 and CDR2 (germline): SGHNT, YYREEE (reference sequence). The CDR3 sequence is CASSSGRTPYEQYF. The DNA of the CDR3 is TGTGCCAGCAGCTCAGGACGGACTCCCTACGAGCAGTACTTC.

The chain has TRBV29-1 and TRBJ2-1; D ambiguous. CDR1 and CDR2 from the germline V gene are SQVTM and ANQGSEA. The CDR3 is 15 amino acids. V was trimmed by 0 bases and J by 1 base, leaving 10 bases between them. The CDR3 loop is CSVEDGEGSYNEQFF. The CDR3 coding sequence is TGCAGCGTTGAAGATGGGGAAGGGTCCTACAATGAGCAGTTCTTC.

The count of this clone is one. The gene calls are TRBV11-2 and TRBJ2-7, with 12 bases lining up with TRBD1. The germline CDR1 and CDR2 sequences are SGHAT and FQNNGV. The CDR3 contains 14 residues. The V segment lost 6 bases and the J segment 6 bases; nucleotides outside the gene matches: 6. CDR3 protein: CASRSGQGASEQYF. DNA for the CDR3: TGTGCCAGCAGGTCGGGACAGGGGGCGTCCGAGCAGTACTTC. The entire variable domain, with the rest obtained from reference TRBV11-2 and TRBJ2-7, is as follows: EAGVAQSPRYKIIEKRQSVAFWCNPISGHATLYWYQQILGQGPKLLIQFQNNGVVDDSQLPKDRFSAERLKGVDSTLKIQPAKLEDSAVYLCASRSGQGASEQYFGPGTRLTVT.

This chain links TRBV7-2 with TRBJ2-7; TRBD2 agrees at 7 bases. Germline CDR1 is SGHTA and CDR2 is FQGNSA. The CDR3 length is 15 residues. Trimming removed 5 bases from V and 3 bases from J; junction bases left unmatched: 10. Written as DNA, the CDR3 is TGTGCCAGCAGCGCAGATAGCGGGTTGGGCTACGAGCAGTACTTC. This codes for CASSADSGLGYEQYF.